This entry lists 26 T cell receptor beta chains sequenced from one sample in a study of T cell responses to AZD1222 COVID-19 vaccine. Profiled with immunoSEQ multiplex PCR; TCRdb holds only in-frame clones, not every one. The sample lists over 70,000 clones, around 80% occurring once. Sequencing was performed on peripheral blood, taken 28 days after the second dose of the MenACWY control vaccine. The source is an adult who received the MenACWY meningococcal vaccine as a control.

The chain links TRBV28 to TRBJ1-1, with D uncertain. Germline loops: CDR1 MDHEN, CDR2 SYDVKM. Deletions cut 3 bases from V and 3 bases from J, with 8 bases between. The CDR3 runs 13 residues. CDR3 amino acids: CASSFHGDTEAFF. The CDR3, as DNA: TGTGCCAGCAGTTTTCACGGGGACACTGAAGCTTTCTTT.

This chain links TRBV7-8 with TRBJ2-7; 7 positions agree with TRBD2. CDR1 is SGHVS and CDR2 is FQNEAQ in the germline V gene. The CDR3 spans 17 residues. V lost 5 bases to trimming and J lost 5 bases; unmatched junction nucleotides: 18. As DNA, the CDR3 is TGTGCCAGCAGCCCAATTGTGGGAGGGGCAACTTACAACGAGCAGTACTTC. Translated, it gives CASSPIVGGATYNEQYF.

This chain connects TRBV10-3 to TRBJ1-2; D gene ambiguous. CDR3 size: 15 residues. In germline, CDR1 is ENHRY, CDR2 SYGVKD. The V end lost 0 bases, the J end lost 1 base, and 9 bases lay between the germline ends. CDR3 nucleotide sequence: TGTGCCATCAGTGAGTCGGGCAGCGATAACTATGGCTACACCTTC. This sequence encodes CAISESGSDNYGYTF.

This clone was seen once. In DNA, the CDR3 is TGTGCCAGCAGCTCCGGGACAGGGACCATTTTAAGGGGCTACACCTTC. This gives the protein CASSSGTGTILRGYTF. This chain joins TRBV7-2 and TRBJ1-2, with 9 bases lining up with TRBD1. V dropped 4 bases and J dropped 8; count of bases not matched to a gene: 14. CDR1 is SGHTA and CDR2 is FQGNSA in the germline V gene. CDR3 length: 16 residues.

The CDR3 DNA sequence: TGCAGTGCTAGTTCCAGCGGGGGGCCTGTTCTCTACGAGCAGTACTTC. Its protein product is CSASSSGGPVLYEQYF. This chain uses TRBV20-1 with TRBJ2-7, with 9 bases aligning to TRBD2. The ends lost 3 bases at V and 3 bases at J; junction bases unmatched: 12. Germline loops: CDR1 DFQATT, CDR2 SNEGSKA (reference sequence). This CDR3 contains 16 residues.

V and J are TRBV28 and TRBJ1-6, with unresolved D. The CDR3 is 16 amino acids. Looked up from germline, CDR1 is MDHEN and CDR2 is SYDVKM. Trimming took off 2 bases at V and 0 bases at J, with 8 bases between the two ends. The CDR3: CASSLRTASYNSPLHF. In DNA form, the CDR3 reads TGTGCCAGCAGTTTAAGGACGGCCTCCTATAATTCACCCCTCCACTTT.

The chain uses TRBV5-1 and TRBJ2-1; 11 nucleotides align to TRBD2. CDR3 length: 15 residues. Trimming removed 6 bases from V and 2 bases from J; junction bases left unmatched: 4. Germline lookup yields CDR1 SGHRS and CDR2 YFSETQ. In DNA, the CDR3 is TGCGCCAGCAATCCGGGACTAGCGGCCTACAATGAGCAGTTCTTC. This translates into CASNPGLAAYNEQFF.

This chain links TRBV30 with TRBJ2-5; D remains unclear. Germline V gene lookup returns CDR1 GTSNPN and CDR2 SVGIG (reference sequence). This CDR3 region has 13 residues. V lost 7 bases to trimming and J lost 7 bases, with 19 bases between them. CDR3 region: CASAGLRKGTQYF. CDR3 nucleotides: TGTGCCTCAGCCGGTCTCCGGAAGGGGACCCAGTACTTC.

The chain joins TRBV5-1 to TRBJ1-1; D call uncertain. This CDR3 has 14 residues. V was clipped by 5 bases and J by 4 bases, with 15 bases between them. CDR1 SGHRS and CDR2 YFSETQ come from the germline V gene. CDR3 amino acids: CASSDSPTGTEAFF. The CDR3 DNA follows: TGCGCCAGCAGTGATTCTCCCACGGGCACTGAAGCTTTCTTT. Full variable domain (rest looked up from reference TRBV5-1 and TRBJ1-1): KAGVTQTPRYLIKTRGQQVTLSCSPISGHRSVSWYQQTPGQGLQFLFEYFSETQRNKGNFPGRFSGRQFSNSRSEMNVSTLELGDSALYLCASSDSPTGTEAFFGQGTRLTVV.

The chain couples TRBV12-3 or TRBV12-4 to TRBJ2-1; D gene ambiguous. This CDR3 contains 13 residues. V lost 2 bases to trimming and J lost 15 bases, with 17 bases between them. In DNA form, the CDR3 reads TGTGCCAGCAGTTTACTCGGGCCCCGGAAAAGGTTCTTC. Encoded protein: CASSLLGPRKRFF.

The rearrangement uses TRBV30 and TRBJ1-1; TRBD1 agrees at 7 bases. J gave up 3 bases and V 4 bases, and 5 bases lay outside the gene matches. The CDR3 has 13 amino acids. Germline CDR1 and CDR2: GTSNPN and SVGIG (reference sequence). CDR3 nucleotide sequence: TGTGCCTGGATCACAGGGGCGCACACTGAAGCTTTCTTT. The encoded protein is CAWITGAHTEAFF.

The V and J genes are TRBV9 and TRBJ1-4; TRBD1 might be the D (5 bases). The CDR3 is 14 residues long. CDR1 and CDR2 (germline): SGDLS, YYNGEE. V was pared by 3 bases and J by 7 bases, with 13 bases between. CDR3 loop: CASSATAPGEKLFF. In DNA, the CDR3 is TGTGCCAGCAGCGCGACAGCCCCCGGTGAAAAACTGTTTTTT.

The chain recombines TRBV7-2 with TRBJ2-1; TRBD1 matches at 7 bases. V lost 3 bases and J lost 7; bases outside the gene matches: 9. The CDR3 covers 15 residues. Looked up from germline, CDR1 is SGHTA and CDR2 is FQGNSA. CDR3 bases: TGTGCCAGCAGCTTGAAGGCAGGGGGTATGAATGAGCAGTTCTTC. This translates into CASSLKAGGMNEQFF.

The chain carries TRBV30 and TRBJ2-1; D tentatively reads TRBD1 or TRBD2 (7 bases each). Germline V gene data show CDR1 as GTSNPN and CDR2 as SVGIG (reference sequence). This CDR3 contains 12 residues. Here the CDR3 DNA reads TGTGCTGCCCAGGGGGGGGCCGTTGAGCAGTTCTTC. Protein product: CAAQGGAVEQFF.

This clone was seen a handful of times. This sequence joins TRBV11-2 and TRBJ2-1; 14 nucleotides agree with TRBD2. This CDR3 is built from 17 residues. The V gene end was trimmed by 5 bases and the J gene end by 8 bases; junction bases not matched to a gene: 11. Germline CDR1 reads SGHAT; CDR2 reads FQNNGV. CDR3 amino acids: CASSPAPGLAGVHEQFF. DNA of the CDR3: TGTGCCAGCAGCCCCGCTCCGGGACTAGCGGGAGTTCATGAGCAGTTCTTC.

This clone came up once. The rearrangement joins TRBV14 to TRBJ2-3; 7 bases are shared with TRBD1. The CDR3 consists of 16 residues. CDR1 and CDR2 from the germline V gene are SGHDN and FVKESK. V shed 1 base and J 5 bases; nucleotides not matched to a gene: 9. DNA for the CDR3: TGTGCCAGCAGCCAAGGCCGCGACAGGGTAATAGATACGCAGTATTTT. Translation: CASSQGRDRVIDTQYF.

Written as DNA, the CDR3 is TGTGCCAGCAGCTTAGCCCTACAGGGGGGGCAGCCCCAGCATTTT. Its translation is CASSLALQGGQPQHF. The chain has TRBV7-2 and TRBJ1-5; 8 nucleotides align to TRBD1. V shed 0 bases and J 7 bases; nucleotides not matched to a gene: 5. CDR1 is SGHTA, CDR2 FQGNSA, per germline. CDR3 length: 15 residues.

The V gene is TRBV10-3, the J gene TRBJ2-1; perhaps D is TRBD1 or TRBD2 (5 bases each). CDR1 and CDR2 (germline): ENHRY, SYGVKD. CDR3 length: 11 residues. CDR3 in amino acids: CASGLYNEQFF. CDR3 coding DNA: TGTGCGTCGGGGCTGTACAATGAGCAGTTCTTC.

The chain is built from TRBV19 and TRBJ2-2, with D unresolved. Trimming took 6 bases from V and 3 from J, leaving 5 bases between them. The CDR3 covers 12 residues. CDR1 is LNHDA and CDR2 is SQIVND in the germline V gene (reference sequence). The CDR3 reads CASRTDTGELFF. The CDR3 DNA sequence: TGTGCCAGTAGGACCGACACCGGGGAGCTGTTTTTT. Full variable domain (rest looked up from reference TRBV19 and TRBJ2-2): DGGITQSPKYLFRKEGQNVTLSCEQNLNHDAMYWYRQDPGQGLRLIYYSQIVNDFQKGDIAEGYSVSREKKESFPLTVTSAQKNPTAFYLCASRTDTGELFFGEGSRLTVL.

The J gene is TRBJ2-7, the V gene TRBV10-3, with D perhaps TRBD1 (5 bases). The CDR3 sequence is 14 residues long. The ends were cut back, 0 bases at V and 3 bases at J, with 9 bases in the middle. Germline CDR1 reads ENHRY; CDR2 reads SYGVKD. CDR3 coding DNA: TGTGCCATCAGTGAGTCATGGGGCAGCTACGAGCAGTACTTC. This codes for CAISESWGSYEQYF.

The CDR3 sequence: CASSPMDSLYQETQYF. In DNA form, the CDR3 reads TGTGCCAGCTCACCGATGGACAGCTTGTACCAAGAGACCCAGTACTTC. V usage is TRBV18 and J usage is TRBJ2-5; a possible D gene is TRBD1 (6 bases). Looked up from germline, CDR1 is KGHSH and CDR2 is LQKENI. V was clipped by 3 bases and J by 0 bases, with 14 bases between them. This CDR3 comprises 16 residues. Full variable domain (rest looked up from reference TRBV18 and TRBJ2-5): NAGVMQNPRHLVRRRGQEARLRCSPMKGHSHVYWYRQLPEEGLKFMVYLQKENIIDESGMPKERFSAEFPKEGPSILRIQQVVRGDSAAYFCASSPMDSLYQETQYFGPGTRLLVL.

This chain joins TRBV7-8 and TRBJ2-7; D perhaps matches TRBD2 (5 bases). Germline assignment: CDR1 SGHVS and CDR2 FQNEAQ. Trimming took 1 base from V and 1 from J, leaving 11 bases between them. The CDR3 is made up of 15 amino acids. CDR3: CASSLVSGISYEQYF. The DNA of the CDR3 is TGTGCCAGCAGCTTAGTATCCGGGATATCCTACGAGCAGTACTTC.

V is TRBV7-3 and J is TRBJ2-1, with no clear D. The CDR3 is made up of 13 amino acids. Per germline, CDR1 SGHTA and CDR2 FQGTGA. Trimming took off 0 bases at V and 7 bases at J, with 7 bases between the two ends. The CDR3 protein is CASSLTIENEQFF. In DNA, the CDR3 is TGTGCCAGCAGCTTAACCATCGAGAATGAGCAGTTCTTC.

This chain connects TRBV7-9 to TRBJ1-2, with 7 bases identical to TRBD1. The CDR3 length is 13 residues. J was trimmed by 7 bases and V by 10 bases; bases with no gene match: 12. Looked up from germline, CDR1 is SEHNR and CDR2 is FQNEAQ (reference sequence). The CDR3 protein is CATTGQRDSGYTF. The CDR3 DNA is TGTGCCACCACGGGACAGCGAGACTCTGGCTACACCTTC.

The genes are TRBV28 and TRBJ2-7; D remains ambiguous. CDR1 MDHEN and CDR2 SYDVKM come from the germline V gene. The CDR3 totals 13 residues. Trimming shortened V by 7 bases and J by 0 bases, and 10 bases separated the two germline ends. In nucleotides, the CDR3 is TGTGCCAGCATGGATCGCCTCTCCTACGAGCAGTACTTC. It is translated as CASMDRLSYEQYF.

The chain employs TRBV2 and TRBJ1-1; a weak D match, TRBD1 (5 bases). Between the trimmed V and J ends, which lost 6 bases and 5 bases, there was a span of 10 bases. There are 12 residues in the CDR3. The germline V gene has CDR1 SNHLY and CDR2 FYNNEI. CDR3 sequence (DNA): TGTGCCAGCAGACAGGCCGGAACTGAAGCTTTCTTT. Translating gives CASRQAGTEAFF.